The 22 T cell receptor beta chains presented below share a single source sample, sequenced in a study of T-cell memory formation after mild COVID-19. Each CDR3 protein is one row after TCRdb ran MiXCR on the 5' RACE reads. The sample contains about 110,000 distinct CDR3 sequences, approximately 21% of which appear only once. Source material: PBMCs or a T cell subset sorted from them (not recorded which). The receptor set was obtained from a man aged 18 to 30 who had mild COVID-19 (a few samples of this study predate the infection). Cell type and time point are not known.

This clonotype has ten or more counts. V gene TRBV15 combines with J gene TRBJ2-7; D is unclear. CDR1 and CDR2 (germline): LNHNV, YYDKDF (reference sequence). This CDR3 spans 13 amino acids. V lost 1 base, J lost 2 bases, and 6 bases lay in between. CDR3 loop: CATSRGPAYEQYV. Written as DNA, the CDR3 is TGTGCCACCAGCAGAGGACCAGCCTACGAGCAGTACGTC.

V gene TRBV14 combines with J gene TRBJ2-7, with D maybe TRBD2 (6 bases). The CDR3 is 15 residues long. CDR1 is SGHDN and CDR2 is FVKESK in the germline V gene. Trimming left V 2 bases short and J 6 bases short, with 17 bases between. The CDR3 protein is CASSQTCLGEAEQYV. DNA for the CDR3: TGTGCCAGCAGCCAAACCTGTCTGGGGGAGGCCGAGCAGTACGTC.

Only a few counts were recorded for this clonotype. V gene TRBV2 combines with J gene TRBJ1-2, with 9 nucleotides matching TRBD1. CDR1 SNHLY and CDR2 FYNNEI come from the germline V gene. The junction had 8 bases not matched to a gene; V was cut back by 2 bases and J by 7 bases. CDR3 length: 15 residues. The CDR3 is CASSETGTGYSGYTF. The CDR3 nucleotides read TGTGCCAGCAGTGAAACGGGGACAGGGTACTCTGGCTACACCTTC.

The chain employs TRBV4-1 and TRBJ2-1, with no clear D. Trimming took off 2 bases at V and 5 bases at J, with 7 bases between the two ends. In germline, CDR1 is MGHRA, CDR2 YSYEKL. The CDR3 consists of 13 residues. The CDR3 sequence: CASSQQLHNEQFF. CDR3 coding DNA: TGCGCCAGCAGCCAACAACTACACAATGAGCAGTTCTTC.

This clonotype was observed at least ten times. The chain has TRBV3-1 and TRBJ2-7; 7 nucleotides line up with TRBD1. This CDR3 region has 14 residues. Germline V lookup: CDR1 LGHDT, CDR2 YNNKEL (reference sequence). V trimming: 4 bases; J trimming: 0 bases; junction bases outside the gene matches: 3. Written as DNA, the CDR3 is TGTGCCAGCAGCCCGACAGGGAGCTCCTACGAGCAGTACTTC. This sequence encodes CASSPTGSSYEQYF.

The V call is TRBV7-6, the J call TRBJ2-1; D gene unclear. Germline V gives CDR1 SGHVS, CDR2 FNYEAQ. The V end was cut by 0 bases, the J end by 6 bases, with 12 bases between. The CDR3 has 15 residues. Written as DNA, the CDR3 is TGTGCCAGCAGCTTAGCGCTTTTGCAACCCAATGAGCAGTTCTTC. Protein: CASSLALLQPNEQFF.

The chain recombines TRBV5-1 with TRBJ1-5; D gene unclear. The CDR3 spans 15 residues. The V end was cut by 4 bases, the J end by 1 base, with 12 bases between. The V gene's germline CDR1 is SGHRS and CDR2 YFSETQ. The CDR3 nucleotides are TGCGCCAGCAGCCCCACCGGGAGAAGCAATCAGCCCCAGCATTTT. It encodes CASSPTGRSNQPQHF.

The chain combines TRBV6-2 or TRBV6-3 with TRBJ2-7, with TRBD1 matching 9 bases. Germline V gene data show CDR1 as MNHEY and CDR2 as SVGEGT. Trimming removed 8 bases from V and 5 bases from J; junction bases left unmatched: 10. This CDR3 region has 14 residues. CDR3 sequence reads: CASGWRQGVDEQYF. The CDR3 bases are TGTGCCAGCGGATGGAGACAGGGGGTGGACGAGCAGTACTTC.

Only a few counts were recorded for this clonotype. The genes are TRBV20-1 and TRBJ2-5; possibly TRBD1 or TRBD2 for D (6 bases each). Germline CDR1 reads DFQATT; CDR2 reads SNEGSKA (reference sequence). V was clipped by 0 bases and J by 4 bases, with 15 bases between them. This CDR3 region has 15 residues. CDR3 in DNA: TGCAGTGCTAGAGATACGGGGGCAGCCCTAGAGACCCAGTACTTC. Amino acids: CSARDTGAALETQYF.

V is TRBV29-1 and J is TRBJ1-6; D is undetermined. The CDR3 runs to 12 residues. Looked up from germline, CDR1 is SQVTM and CDR2 is ANQGSEA. V lost 0 bases and J lost 13, with 10 bases in between. CDR3 bases: TGCAGCGTTGAAGATCTGGACGGGCCCCTCCACTTT. Amino acid sequence: CSVEDLDGPLHF.

This chain links TRBV6-2 or TRBV6-3 with TRBJ2-5; D ambiguous. The V gene lost 7 bases and the J gene lost 5 bases, with 14 bases spanning the gap. The CDR3 covers 13 residues. The germline CDR1 and CDR2 sequences are MNHEY and SVGEGT. CDR3 loop: CASNLQAAETQYF. The CDR3 DNA is TGTGCCAGCAACCTTCAGGCGGCGGAGACCCAGTACTTC.

A few counts support this clonotype. The V gene is TRBV6-5, the J gene TRBJ1-5; weak D call: TRBD1 (6 bases). From germline, CDR1 is MNHEY and CDR2 SVGAGI. CDR3 length equals 13 residues. V was trimmed by 3 bases and J by 7 bases, leaving 10 bases between them. The CDR3 reads CASSYTGQQPQHF. The CDR3 nucleotides read TGTGCCAGCAGTTATACGGGACAACAGCCCCAGCATTTT.

The chain carries TRBV7-9 and TRBJ2-1, with TRBD1 matching over 7 bases. The CDR3 loop spans 15 amino acids. With V trimmed by 5 bases and J by 5 bases, 9 bases remained unmatched. Germline lookup yields CDR1 SEHNR and CDR2 FQNEAQ (reference sequence). The CDR3 DNA follows: TGTGCCAGCAGCGAATCAGGGGGAGCCCACAATGAGCAGTTCTTC. Translation: CASSESGGAHNEQFF. Together with reference TRBV7-9 and TRBJ2-1, the CDR3 gives the full variable domain: DTGVSQNPRHKITKRGQNVTFRCDPISEHNRLYWYRQTLGQGPEFLTYFQNEAQLEKSRLLSDRFSAERPKGSFSTLEIQRTEQGDSAMYLCASSESGGAHNEQFFGPGTRLTVL.

This clonotype was observed a few times. The gene calls are TRBV20-1 and TRBJ1-5; 7 nucleotides line up with TRBD1. The CDR3 spans 17 residues. The ends lost 3 bases at V and 3 bases at J; junction bases unmatched: 14. Per germline, CDR1 DFQATT and CDR2 SNEGSKA (reference sequence). The CDR3 region has the DNA TGCAGTGCTAGCGCTACAGGGGAGTGGAGGAACAATCAGCCCCAGCATTTT. Protein sequence: CSASATGEWRNNQPQHF.

This clonotype was seen more than once but under ten times. The chain carries TRBV4-2 and TRBJ1-1; perhaps TRBD1 as D (5 bases). The CDR3 consists of 11 residues. The V end was cut by 4 bases, the J end by 11 bases, with 11 bases between. In germline, CDR1 is LGHNA, CDR2 YNFKEQ. This chain's CDR3 is CASSLRDAAFF. The CDR3 nucleotides are TGTGCCAGCAGCCTCCGGGACGCGGCTTTCTTT.

This rearrangement joins TRBV30 to TRBJ1-1; no clear D. Germline V gives CDR1 GTSNPN, CDR2 SVGIG (reference sequence). Trimming cost V 1 base and J 2 bases, with 5 bases left between them. The CDR3 runs 12 residues. The CDR3 DNA reads TGTGCCTGGAGTGATGGAAACACTGAAGCTTTCTTT. It specifies CAWSDGNTEAFF. Looking up the rest from reference TRBV30 and TRBJ1-1 gives the full variable domain: SQTIHQWPATLVQPVGSPLSLECTVEGTSNPNLYWYRQAAGRGLQLLFYSVGIGQISSEVPQNLSASRPQDRQFILSSKKLLLSDSGFYLCAWSDGNTEAFFGQGTRLTVV.

Only a few counts were recorded for this clonotype. The rearrangement uses TRBV20-1 and TRBJ2-1; the match to TRBD2 covers 8 bases. Losses at the gene ends were 3 bases for V and 5 bases for J; bases not matched to a gene: 3. Germline V gene lookup returns CDR1 DFQATT and CDR2 SNEGSKA (reference sequence). The CDR3 runs to 13 residues. CDR3 amino acids: CSASRTSHNEQFF. The CDR3, as DNA: TGCAGTGCTAGCAGGACTAGCCACAATGAGCAGTTCTTC.

This sequence joins TRBV7-9 and TRBJ1-4, with D perhaps TRBD1 (5 bases). V gave up 5 bases and J gave up 4 bases, with 17 bases separating them. CDR1 is SEHNR, CDR2 FQNEAQ, per germline (reference sequence). This CDR3 spans 16 amino acids. CDR3 nucleotide sequence: TGTGCCAGCAGCCTTTCGGGGCAGGGAATTAATGAAAAACTGTTTTTT. Residues: CASSLSGQGINEKLFF.

J is TRBJ1-1 and V is TRBV2; no reliable D call. Germline V lookup: CDR1 SNHLY, CDR2 FYNNEI. The CDR3 is 14 amino acids. Trimming removed 4 bases from V and 1 base from J, with 10 bases in between. The CDR3 spells CASSVLRENTEAFF. The CDR3 DNA sequence: TGTGCCAGCAGTGTCCTAAGGGAGAACACTGAAGCTTTCTTT.

The chain has TRBV7-7 and TRBJ1-4; D unresolved. Per germline, CDR1 SSHAT and CDR2 FNYEAQ (reference sequence). V lost 5 bases and J lost 0, with 10 bases in between. The CDR3 is made up of 15 amino acids. CDR3 in DNA: TGTGCCAGCAGCCCTAGCGGGGCAACTAATGAAAAACTGTTTTTT. Encoded protein: CASSPSGATNEKLFF.

This chain joins TRBV4-3 and TRBJ1-6, with unresolved D. The CDR3 covers 15 residues. Trimming took off 1 base at V and 7 bases at J, with 11 bases between the two ends. CDR1 LGHNA and CDR2 YSLEER come from the germline V gene. CDR3 amino acids: CASSQGSHRNSPLHF. The CDR3 region has the DNA TGCGCCAGCAGCCAAGGTTCTCACAGAAATTCACCCCTCCACTTT.

The table lists this clonotype with a few counts. CDR3 DNA: TGCAGCGTTGCGGCGGCAGGGAACCTCTACGAGCAGTACTTC. Residues: CSVAAAGNLYEQYF. This sequence joins TRBV29-1 and TRBJ2-7, with TRBD1 as a possible D gene (5 bases). This CDR3 has 14 amino acids. CDR1 is SQVTM and CDR2 is ANQGSEA in the germline V gene. V was shortened by 4 bases and J by 3 bases, with 16 bases between the two germline ends.